The table lists the clone carrying this TCR beta chain with a few counts. In the original processing: Estimation of nucleated cell counts was performed using reference gene primer amplification. TCRdb's copy holds only in-frame clones and misses some; the assay was immunoSEQ multiplex PCR. V and J calls plus clone size are reproduced from that table; the DNA served to infer D and trimming. The sample carries 200,000 to 250,000 clones, 82% recorded once. V lost 2 bases, J lost 13 bases, and 14 bases lay in between. The CDR3 is 12 residues long. The V gene's germline CDR1 is SGHAT and CDR2 FQNNGV. Ages ranged from roughly 18 to 95 years, with residence in 24 US areas. Clinical history as reported by participants underpinned cohort assignment. The sample originates from a study of blood T cell repertoires in COVID-19. Study-level information: Nucleic acid was either cDNA or gDNA, and it came from T cells, B-cell-depleted T cells, or PBMCs.

The sample was PBMCs or T cells enriched from blood (not recorded which). The chain combines TRBV11-2 with TRBJ1-2; D unclear. The receptor's source is a woman aged 60 to 75 who had recovered from COVID-19. CDR3 bases: TGTGCCAGCAGCTTAAGTTCTATGAGGAGCACCTTC. This encodes CASSLSSMRSTF.